The sample holds many counts of the clone carrying this T cell receptor (beta chain). TCR cDNA, made by 5'RACE template switching, carried an added universal primer site and UMIs. Each CDR3 protein gets one entry after TCRdb re-called the 5' RACE reads with MiXCR. Altogether over 15,000 distinct CDR3 sequences are present, around 4% being singletons, with the ten largest covering more than 0.4%. This entry belongs to a study of T cells after yellow fever vaccination. The study's findings and limits: Reappearing after the booster were most of the clones from primary vaccination (around 96% CD4, around 88% CD8).

Germline-derived CDR1 and CDR2 are LGHNA and YNFKEQ. This CDR3 spans 17 amino acids. The V segment lost 4 bases and the J segment 5 bases; nucleotides outside the gene matches: 6. This clonotype was obtained from a man younger than 45 who received the YFV17D yellow fever vaccine. Sequenced material: PBMCs, either bulk or a sorted T-cell subset (CD4+, CD8+, memory, or dextramer-sorted; not recorded which), taken 15 days after the yellow fever booster vaccination. The V and J genes are TRBV4-2 and TRBJ2-2, with 14 bases aligning to TRBD2. CDR3 residues: CASSRGTSGSGTGELFF. The DNA for the CDR3 is TGTGCCAGCAGCCGAGGGACTAGCGGGAGCGGGACCGGGGAGCTGTTTTTT.